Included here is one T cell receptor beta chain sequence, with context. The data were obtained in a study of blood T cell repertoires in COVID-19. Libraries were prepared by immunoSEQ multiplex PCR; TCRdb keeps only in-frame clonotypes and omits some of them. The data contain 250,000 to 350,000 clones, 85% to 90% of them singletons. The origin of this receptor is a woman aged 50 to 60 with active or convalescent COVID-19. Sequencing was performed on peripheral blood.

This chain's CDR3 is CASSQVGGRTEAFF. The CDR3 coding sequence is TGTGCCAGCAGCCAAGTGGGGGGTCGGACTGAAGCTTTCTTT. The chain couples TRBV3-1 (or the pseudogene TRBV3-2) to TRBJ1-1, with D perhaps matching TRBD1 (5 bases). Germline V lookup: CDR1 LGHDT, CDR2 YNNKEL (reference sequence). V was shortened by 1 base and J by 5 bases, with 11 bases between the two germline ends. The CDR3 has 14 residues.